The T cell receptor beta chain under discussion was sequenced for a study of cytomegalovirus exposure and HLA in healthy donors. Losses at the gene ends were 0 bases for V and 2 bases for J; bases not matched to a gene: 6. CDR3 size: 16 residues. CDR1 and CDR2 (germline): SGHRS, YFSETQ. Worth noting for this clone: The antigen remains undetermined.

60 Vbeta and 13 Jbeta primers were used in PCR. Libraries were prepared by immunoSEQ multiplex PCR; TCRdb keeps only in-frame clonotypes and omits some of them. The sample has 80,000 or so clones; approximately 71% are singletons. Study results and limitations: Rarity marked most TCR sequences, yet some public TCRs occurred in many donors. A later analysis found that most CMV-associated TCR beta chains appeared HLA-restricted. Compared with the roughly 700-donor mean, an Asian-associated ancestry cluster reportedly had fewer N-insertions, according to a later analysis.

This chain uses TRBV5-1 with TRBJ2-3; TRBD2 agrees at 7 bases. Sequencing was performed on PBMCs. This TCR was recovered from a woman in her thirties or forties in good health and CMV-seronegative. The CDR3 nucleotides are TGCGCCAGCAGCTTGGTTCTTAGCGGGTCCACAGATACGCAGTATTTT. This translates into CASSLVLSGSTDTQYF.